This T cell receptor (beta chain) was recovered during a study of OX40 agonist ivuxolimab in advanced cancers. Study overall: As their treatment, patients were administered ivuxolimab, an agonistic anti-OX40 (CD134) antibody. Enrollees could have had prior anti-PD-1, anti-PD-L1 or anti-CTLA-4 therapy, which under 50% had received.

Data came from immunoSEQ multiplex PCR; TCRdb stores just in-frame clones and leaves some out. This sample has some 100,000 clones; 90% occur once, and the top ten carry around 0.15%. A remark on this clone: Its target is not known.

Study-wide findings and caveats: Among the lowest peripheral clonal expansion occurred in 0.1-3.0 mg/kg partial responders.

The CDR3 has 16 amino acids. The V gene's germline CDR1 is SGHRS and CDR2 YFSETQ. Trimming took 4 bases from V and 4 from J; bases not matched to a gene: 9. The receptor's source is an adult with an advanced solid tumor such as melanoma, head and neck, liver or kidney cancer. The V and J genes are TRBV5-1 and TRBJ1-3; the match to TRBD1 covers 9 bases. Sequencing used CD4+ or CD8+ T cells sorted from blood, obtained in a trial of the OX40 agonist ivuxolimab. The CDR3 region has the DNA TGCGCCAGCAGCCTGGGCCCGACAGGGGGAGGAAACACCATATATTTT. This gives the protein CASSLGPTGGGNTIYF.